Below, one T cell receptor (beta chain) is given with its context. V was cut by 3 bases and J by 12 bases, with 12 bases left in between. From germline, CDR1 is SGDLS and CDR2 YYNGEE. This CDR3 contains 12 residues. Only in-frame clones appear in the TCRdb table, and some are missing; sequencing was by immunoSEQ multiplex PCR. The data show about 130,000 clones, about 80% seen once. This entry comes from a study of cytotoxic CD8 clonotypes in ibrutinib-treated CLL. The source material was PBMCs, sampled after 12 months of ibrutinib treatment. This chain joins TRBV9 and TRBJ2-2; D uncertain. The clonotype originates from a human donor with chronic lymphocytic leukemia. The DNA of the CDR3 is TGTGCCAGCAGCGCCGACCTCCGTAAGCTGTTTTTT. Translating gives CASSADLRKLFF.